These T cell receptor beta chains were read from a single sample in a study of shared clonotypes between healthy human individuals. The table came from immunoSEQ multiplex PCR; TCRdb's copy has only in-frame clones and leaves some out. The table shows a few million clones, with around 94% occurring only once. The source material was naive CD4+ T cells sorted from blood. Receptors were obtained from a man in his late teens or twenties in good health. Both conserved end residues are part of each CDR3. A D gene is named only where the DNA matches it firmly. Size is stated for part of the rows, as once, few or many counts, or as a class when the clone is expanded.

v_gene	j_gene	d_gene	abundance	CDR3nt	CDR3aa
TRBV5-1	TRBJ2-7	NA	NA	TGCGCCAGCAGCGCGGAGGACATTTACGAGCAGTACTTC	CASSAEDIYEQYF
TRBV7-2	TRBJ2-2	NA	NA	TGTGCCAGCAGCTTCCAGGGAGGCACCGGGGAGCTGTTTTTT	CASSFQGGTGELFF
TRBV20-1	TRBJ2-1	NA	NA	TGCAGTGCTCGATTAGGTGAGCAGTTCTTC	CSARLGEQFF
TRBV10-2	TRBJ1-2	TRBD1	few	TGCGCCAGCAGTGAAGGGACAGGGGATGGCTACACCTTC	CASSEGTGDGYTF
TRBV19	TRBJ1-2	NA	NA	TGTGCCAGTAGTATGCCTGTTAAGTCTAAGTCCTATGGCTACACCTTC	CASSMPVKSKSYGYTF
TRBV10-3	TRBJ2-7	TRBD2	NA	TGTGCCATCACCCCACAAGCGGGATCTTCCTACGAGCAGTACTTC	CAITPQAGSSYEQYF
TRBV7-8	TRBJ2-3	TRBD1	NA	TGTGCCAGCAGCACCCGGACAGGGGGTACGCAGTATTTT	CASSTRTGGTQYF
TRBV7-2	TRBJ2-3	NA	NA	TGTGCCAGCAGCCCGGATCCCTCACCCCCCAATACGCAGTATTTT	CASSPDPSPPNTQYF
TRBV20-1	TRBJ2-1	NA	NA	TGCAGTGCTACCACCGGGACAGAGCAGTTCTTC	CSATTGTEQFF
TRBV7-9	TRBJ2-7	TRBD2	NA	TGTGCCAGCAGCTCCTCTAGCGGGGAGCAGTACTTC	CASSSSSGEQYF
TRBV7-9	TRBJ1-2	TRBD1	few	TGTGCCAGCAGTTATGCCGACAGGGGGATCTATGGCTACACCTTC	CASSYADRGIYGYTF
TRBV5-4	TRBJ1-1	NA	NA	TGTGCCAGCAGCTTGGGGATGAAGGGCGGTACCCCTTTTGGCGTCTTT	CASSLGMKGGTPFGVF
TRBV4-1	TRBJ2-6	NA	NA	TGCGCCAGCACCAGGGGGGGCGCGGATGCCAACGTCCTGACTTTC	CASTRGGADANVLTF
TRBV2	TRBJ2-1	TRBD2	NA	TGTGCCAGCAGTGAGTTGGGACTAGTTTACAATGAGCAGTTCTTC	CASSELGLVYNEQFF
TRBV30	TRBJ2-7	NA	once	TGTGCCTGGAGTGTTTTTCACTACGAGCAGTACTTC	CAWSVFHYEQYF
TRBV7-9	TRBJ1-4	NA	NA	TGTGCCAGCAGCTTAGCTGGGGGGAATGAAAAACTGTTTTTT	CASSLAGGNEKLFF
TRBV7-2	TRBJ2-1	TRBD2	NA	TGTGCCAGCAGCTTAGTAGCCTTGACTAGCGGGAGGGCCCATGAGCAGTTCTTC	CASSLVALTSGRAHEQFF
TRBV28	TRBJ2-1	NA	NA	TGTGCCAGCATAGAATATGGGACTTACAATGAGCAGTTCTTC	CASIEYGTYNEQFF
TRBV6-5	TRBJ2-7	NA	NA	TGTGCCAGCAGTCCCCCCCAGGGGTACGAGCAGTACTTC	CASSPPQGYEQYF
TRBV4-3	TRBJ1-6	NA	NA	TGCGCCAGCAGCCAAGAGGCTAGCTCCTATAATTCACCCCTCCACTTT	CASSQEASSYNSPLHF
TRBV4-3	TRBJ2-5	NA	NA	TGCGCCAGCAGCCAAGATCTAGGGGGGGAGACCCAGTACTTC	CASSQDLGGETQYF
TRBV18	TRBJ2-5	NA	NA	TGTGCCAGCTCACCAGGCGCAGAGACCCAGTACTTC	CASSPGAETQYF
TRBV25-1	TRBJ2-5	TRBD2	NA	TGTGCCAGCAGCCGCGGACTAGCGTCCTTCCGAGAGACCCAGTACTTC	CASSRGLASFRETQYF
TRBV28	TRBJ2-7	NA	once	TGTGCCAGCAGGCGCACGCGGGGCAGTTTCTACGAGCAGTACTTC	CASRRTRGSFYEQYF
TRBV19	TRBJ1-5	TRBD1	NA	TGTGCCAGTAGTATTGGACAGGACCTTAATCAGCCCCAGCATTTT	CASSIGQDLNQPQHF
TRBV6-5	TRBJ1-4	NA	NA	TGTGCCAGCAGTTACTTAGGTGCGGATGAAAAACTGTTTTTT	CASSYLGADEKLFF
TRBV6-5	TRBJ2-2	NA	NA	TGTGCCAGCCGGTCCGTCACCGGGGAGCTGTTTTTT	CASRSVTGELFF
TRBV23-1	TRBJ2-1	NA	NA	TGCGCCAGCAAACCTACCGGGGGCTTATACAATGAGCAGTTCTTC	CASKPTGGLYNEQFF
TRBV11-2	TRBJ2-1	TRBD2	NA	TGTGCCAGCAGCCAACTAGCGCGGTTCGAGCAGTTCTTC	CASSQLARFEQFF
TRBV11-2	TRBJ1-1	NA	NA	TGTGCCAGCAGCTTAGGCGGGGGGAGGAACACTGAAGCTTTCTTT	CASSLGGGRNTEAFF
TRBV30	TRBJ2-7	TRBD2	once	TGTGCCTGGACCCAGATGTTAATAGTCGGGGCTAGCGGGAACTACGAGCAGTACTTC	CAWTQMLIVGASGNYEQYF
TRBV11-2	TRBJ2-3	TRBD2	NA	TGTGCCAGCAGCTTCTTCGGGCTAGCGGGCCCCCCACCGGAGACGCAGTATTTT	CASSFFGLAGPPPETQYF
TRBV7-3	TRBJ1-2	NA	NA	TGTGCCAGCAGCTTAACGGCGGGGGCGGACTATGGCTACACCTTC	CASSLTAGADYGYTF
TRBV6-5	TRBJ1-1	NA	NA	TGTGCCAGCGGGACATCCGAGAACACTGAAGCTTTCTTT	CASGTSENTEAFF
TRBV6-6	TRBJ2-3	NA	NA	TGTGCCAGCAGTTACAGGCAGGGGTGGACAGATACGCAGTATTTT	CASSYRQGWTDTQYF
TRBV5-1	TRBJ2-5	NA	once	TGCGCCAGCAGCTCCTTCCTAGGAGAGACCCAGTACTTC	CASSSFLGETQYF
TRBV2	TRBJ2-1	TRBD2	NA	TGTGCCAGCAGTGAACTAGCGGGAGGTTACAATGAGCAGTTCTTC	CASSELAGGYNEQFF
TRBV9	TRBJ2-1	NA	NA	TGTGCCAGCAGCGTCGGACTCGGCTCCTACAATGAGCAGTTCTTC	CASSVGLGSYNEQFF
TRBV30	TRBJ2-3	TRBD2	NA	TGTGCCTGGAGTCATGTGCGGCGGGAGGGATCAGATACGCAGTATTTT	CAWSHVRREGSDTQYF
TRBV18	TRBJ2-2	NA	NA	TGTGCCAGCTCAGGTCCGAACACCGGGGAGCTGTTTTTT	CASSGPNTGELFF
TRBV5-1	TRBJ2-7	TRBD1	few	TGCGCCAGCAGCCCGGGACAGGGACCCTACGAGCAGTACTTC	CASSPGQGPYEQYF
TRBV7-2	TRBJ2-1	NA	NA	TGTGCCAGCAGCTTATCGGCGCTAGATAGAAATGAGCAGTTCTTC	CASSLSALDRNEQFF